This T cell receptor beta chain was sequenced for a study of blood T cell repertoires in COVID-19. Study-wide context: The United States, Italy and Spain supplied acute and convalescent COVID-19 samples. Sources were T cells, B-cell-depleted T cells, or PBMCs; the material itself was cDNA or gDNA.

In the study's own analysis: Amplifying reference gene primers gave estimates of nucleated cell counts. Data came from immunoSEQ multiplex PCR; TCRdb stores just in-frame clones and leaves some out. The V and J calls and clone size were taken over from that table, and D and trimming were inferred from the DNA. The sample includes 200,000 to 300,000 clones, about 85% seen only once; the top ten take 3.5% to 5%. The V gene's germline CDR1 is SGHNT and CDR2 YENEEA. The V segment lost 5 bases and the J segment 6 bases; nucleotides outside the gene matches: 8. The CDR3 is 15 amino acids. Sequencing was performed on peripheral blood. The receptor was derived from a man in his fifties or sixties with acute or convalescent COVID-19. The chain is built from TRBV11-3 and TRBJ2-1; 9 bases are a match to TRBD1. As DNA, the CDR3 is TGTGCCAGCAGCGCAGGACAGGGGCGTTCCAATGAGCAGTTCTTC. It encodes CASSAGQGRSNEQFF.